The 3 T cell receptor beta chains given below trace back to one sample, sequenced in a study of OX40 agonist ivuxolimab in advanced cancers. Assay: immunoSEQ multiplex PCR; the TCRdb copy retains only in-frame clones and omits some. The profile shows some 80,000 clones, around 85% of them singletons. The sequencing here drew on CD4+ or CD8+ T cells sorted from blood, taken in a trial of the OX40 agonist ivuxolimab. The receptors were gathered from an adult with an advanced solid tumor such as melanoma, head and neck, liver or kidney cancer.

This sequence joins TRBV9 and TRBJ2-7; 12 bases fit TRBD1. The CDR3 contains 15 residues. Germline loops: CDR1 SGDLS, CDR2 YYNGEE. The junction had 5 bases not matched to a gene; V was cut back by 2 bases and J by 5 bases. The CDR3 reads CASSVSGTGGHEQYF. The CDR3 DNA reads TGTGCCAGCAGCGTCTCCGGGACAGGGGGCCACGAGCAGTACTTC.

The chain couples TRBV30 to TRBJ1-2; the match to TRBD1 covers 7 bases. The CDR3 consists of 14 residues. The germline CDR1 and CDR2 sequences are GTSNPN and SVGIG (reference sequence). V was pared by 1 base and J by 6 bases, with 8 bases of the junction left unmatched. The CDR3 sequence is CAWSGHQGGHGYTF. As DNA, the CDR3 is TGTGCCTGGAGTGGACACCAGGGGGGGCATGGCTACACCTTC.

V and J are TRBV7-2 and TRBJ2-2; the D gene is possibly TRBD1 (6 bases). The germline gives CDR1 SGHTA, CDR2 FQGNSA. The CDR3 length is 14 residues. The germline V and J ends were trimmed by 8 bases and 1 base, with 11 bases remaining between them. The CDR3 DNA follows: TGTGCCAGCGGCGAACAGGGGAACACCGGGGAGCTGTTTTTT. This translates into CASGEQGNTGELFF.